This record concerns one T cell receptor (beta chain) sequence. This record comes from a study of technical replicates of blood from four donors. Assay used: immunoSEQ multiplex PCR; TCRdb lists only in-frame clones, some missing. The sample lists roughly 60,000 clones, almost 95% seen once, with 4.3% in the top ten. With V trimmed by 1 base and J by 2 bases, 8 bases remained unmatched. CDR3 length: 16 residues. Per germline, CDR1 GTSNPN and CDR2 SVGIG (reference sequence). The rearrangement uses TRBV30 and TRBJ2-1; 7 bases line up with TRBD2. The sample was PBMCs. This TCR came from a human donor in good health. Some clones in this sample may be carry-over from other donors' samples. The CDR3 DNA follows: TGTGCCTGGAGTGGGACGGGCGGGGGACCCTACAATGAGCAGTTCTTC. Its protein is CAWSGTGGGPYNEQFF.